Below, 14 T cell receptor beta chains from the same sample are listed, as sequenced in a study of T cell responses to AZD1222 COVID-19 vaccine. This table comes from immunoSEQ multiplex PCR, and its TCRdb copy is limited to in-frame clones, with some not included. The data contain approximately 120,000 clones, approximately 85% of them singletons. Specimen: peripheral blood, collected 28 days after the second AZD1222 dose. These receptors all stem from an adult who received the AZD1222 COVID-19 vaccine.

The DNA for the CDR3 is TGTGCCAGCAGACTAACGACAGGCGCGGGCTACACCTTC. This gives the protein CASRLTTGAGYTF. The chain uses TRBV7-2 and TRBJ1-2, with a possible D match to TRBD1 (6 bases). This CDR3 spans 13 amino acids. Germline values: CDR1 SGHTA, CDR2 FQGNSA. V lost 6 bases and J 8 bases, leaving 16 bases between the germline ends.

The rearrangement links TRBV2 to TRBJ1-5; tentatively, D is TRBD1 (5 bases). Germline assignment: CDR1 SNHLY and CDR2 FYNNEI. This CDR3 comprises 15 residues. V was shortened by 5 bases and J by 8 bases, with 19 bases between the two germline ends. The CDR3 spells CASSRTTGTNEPQHF. In nucleotides, the CDR3 is TGTGCCAGCAGTAGAACAACAGGTACTAATGAGCCCCAGCATTTT.

The chain employs TRBV21-1 and TRBJ1-1; TRBD1 was called by the table and not checked on the DNA. TRBV21-1 is a pseudogene locus. CDR3 length: 16 residues. The CDR3 loop reads CASSNPKTGLHTEAFF. CDR3 bases: TGTGCCAGCAGCAACCCGAAGACAGGGCTTCACACTGAAGCTTTCTTT.

This clone was found a few times. The chain links TRBV5-1 to TRBJ1-3; D is perhaps TRBD1 (5 bases). Germline assignment: CDR1 SGHRS and CDR2 YFSETQ. V gave up 0 bases and J gave up 0 bases, with 7 bases separating them. This CDR3 has 15 residues. The CDR3 DNA follows: TGCGCCAGCAGCTTGGGGGACTTCTCTGGAAACACCATATATTTT. Its protein product is CASSLGDFSGNTIYF.

J is TRBJ2-6 and V is TRBV11-2; D gene ambiguous. There are 16 residues in the CDR3. CDR1 is SGHAT and CDR2 is FQNNGV in the germline V gene. V lost 10 bases and J lost 0, with 16 bases in between. CDR3 amino acids: CAIRWESLSGANVLTF. For the CDR3, the DNA is TGTGCCATCCGGTGGGAAAGTCTCTCTGGGGCCAACGTCCTGACTTTC. Combining the CDR3 with reference TRBV11-2 and TRBJ2-6 gives the whole variable domain EAGVAQSPRYKIIEKRQSVAFWCNPISGHATLYWYQQILGQGPKLLIQFQNNGVVDDSQLPKDRFSAERLKGVDSTLKIQPAKLEDSAVYLCAIRWESLSGANVLTFGAGSRLTVL.

The gene calls are TRBV5-6 and TRBJ2-7; 10 bases agree with TRBD1. The CDR3 runs to 14 residues. Losses at the gene ends were 4 bases for V and 5 bases for J; bases not matched to a gene: 6. Germline CDR1 SGHDT, CDR2 YYEEEE. The CDR3, as DNA: TGTGCCAGCAGCCCGACAGGGGGCATCGACGAGCAGTACTTC. It codes for CASSPTGGIDEQYF.

The V gene is TRBV7-2, the J gene TRBJ2-7, with TRBD2 identical over 9 bases. The J segment lost 0 bases and the V segment lost 5 bases, leaving 8 bases of the junction unmatched. The CDR3 runs to 16 residues. Germline loops: CDR1 SGHTA, CDR2 FQGNSA. The CDR3 loop reads CASSERSGGSSYEQYF. In DNA, the CDR3 is TGTGCCAGCAGCGAACGAAGCGGGGGGTCCTCCTACGAGCAGTACTTC.

The rearrangement joins TRBV9 to TRBJ2-2, with 13 bases lining up with TRBD2. V lost 3 bases, J lost 9 bases, and 8 bases stayed unmatched. The CDR3 covers 16 residues. CDR1 is SGDLS and CDR2 is YYNGEE in the germline V gene. CDR3: CASSALAGGVPRELFF. The CDR3 nucleotides are TGTGCCAGCAGCGCACTAGCGGGGGGGGTCCCCCGGGAGCTGTTTTTT.

This rearrangement joins TRBV7-2 to TRBJ1-1, with a possible D match to TRBD1 (5 bases). V gave up 6 bases and J gave up 8 bases, with 22 bases separating them. The germline CDR1 and CDR2 sequences are SGHTA and FQGNSA. This CDR3 contains 15 residues. CDR3 amino acids: CASSPPSSGTSEAFF. DNA of the CDR3: TGTGCCAGCAGTCCTCCCAGTTCAGGGACTTCCGAAGCTTTCTTT.

J is TRBJ1-5 and V is TRBV19; 12 bases align to TRBD1. The CDR3 contains 20 residues. With V trimmed by 4 bases and J by 3 bases, 16 bases remained unmatched. Germline lookup yields CDR1 LNHDA and CDR2 SQIVND (reference sequence). CDR3 sequence reads: CASSTSSGTGGRGANQPQHF. CDR3 DNA sequence: TGTGCCAGTAGTACGTCTTCCGGGACAGGGGGCAGAGGGGCCAATCAGCCCCAGCATTTT.

This chain joins TRBV29-1 and TRBJ1-4; 8 bases are shared with TRBD1. Germline V gene data show CDR1 as SQVTM and CDR2 as ANQGSEA. CDR3 length: 12 amino acids. With V trimmed by 6 bases and J by 8 bases, 5 bases remained unmatched. CDR3 in amino acids: CSVTGGKEKLFF. The CDR3 DNA reads TGCAGCGTAACAGGGGGAAAAGAAAAACTGTTTTTT. Based on the CDR3 plus reference TRBV29-1 and TRBJ1-4, the full variable domain is SAVISQKPSRDICQRGTSLTIQCQVDSQVTMMFWYRQQPGQSLTLIATANQGSEATYESGFVIDKFPISRPNLTFSTLTVSNMSPEDSSIYLCSVTGGKEKLFFGSGTQLSVL.

The sample holds one count of this clone. This chain joins TRBV24-1 and TRBJ2-2, with 11 nucleotides matching TRBD1. Germline loops: CDR1 KGHDR, CDR2 SFDVKD. The CDR3 has 16 amino acids. J was trimmed by 6 bases and V by 4 bases; bases with no gene match: 6. The CDR3 spells CATSDPGQGVAGELFF. CDR3 DNA: TGTGCCACCAGTGACCCGGGACAGGGGGTGGCCGGGGAGCTGTTTTTT.

This chain joins TRBV12-3 or TRBV12-4 and TRBJ1-6; D remains unclear. The V and J ends lost 6 bases and 7 bases respectively, with 10 bases between them. The CDR3 extends over 13 amino acids. The CDR3 nucleotides read TGTGCCAGCAGACTAATCCAAAATTCACCCCTCCACTTT. This codes for CASRLIQNSPLHF.

The rearrangement joins TRBV4-1 to TRBJ2-3; the match to TRBD2 covers 8 bases. The germline CDR1 and CDR2 sequences are MGHRA and YSYEKL. Trimming at V came to 1 base and at J to 2 bases, leaving 11 bases not matched to a gene. CDR3 length: 18 amino acids. CDR3 in amino acids: CASSQVAGSGDFTDTQYF. CDR3 coding DNA: TGCGCCAGCAGCCAAGTCGCGGGTAGCGGGGATTTCACAGATACGCAGTATTTT.